A single sample is the source of the 26 T cell receptor beta chains below, sequenced in a study of T cells after yellow fever vaccination. TCRdb recomputed calls from the 5' RACE reads with MiXCR, one row per CDR3 protein. The sample lists about 300,000 distinct CDR3 sequences; approximately 10% were seen once. Sequencing was performed on CD4+ T cells sorted from PBMCs, taken 5 days after the yellow fever booster vaccination. These receptors came from a man younger than 35 who received the YFV17D yellow fever vaccine.

This clonotype was recorded a few times. The chain couples TRBV27 to TRBJ2-5; 9 nucleotides agree with TRBD1. The germline V gene has CDR1 MNHEY and CDR2 SMNVEV (reference sequence). The ends lost 5 bases at V and 0 bases at J; junction bases unmatched: 10. This CDR3 region has 17 residues. CDR3 DNA: TGTGCCAGCAGTACCCGGGGGGACAGGGCGTACCAAGAGACCCAGTACTTC. This gives the protein CASSTRGDRAYQETQYF.

V usage is TRBV6-1 and J usage is TRBJ1-1; no firm D call. This CDR3 is 14 amino acids long. Germline CDR1 reads MNHNS; CDR2 reads SASEGT. The ends were cut back, 0 bases at V and 6 bases at J, with 11 bases in the middle. CDR3 coding DNA: TGTGCCAGCAGTGAAGCGCTAACGAGTTCTGAAGCTTTCTTT. It specifies CASSEALTSSEAFF.

This clonotype has only a few counts. The V and J genes are TRBV4-2 and TRBJ1-5, with D possibly being TRBD1 (5 bases). The germline V and J ends were trimmed by 1 base and 7 bases, with 20 bases remaining between them. The V gene's germline CDR1 is LGHNA and CDR2 YNFKEQ. The length of the CDR3 is 17 residues. CDR3 coding DNA: TGTGCCAGCAGCCAAGTTTGGGGCAGGGTTAACGGACAGCCCCAGCATTTT. Its protein product is CASSQVWGRVNGQPQHF.

This clonotype came up a few times. This chain joins TRBV2 and TRBJ2-1, with a weak D call TRBD1 (5 bases). The CDR3 contains 12 residues. Germline V gene lookup returns CDR1 SNHLY and CDR2 FYNNEI. Deletions cut 8 bases from V and 5 bases from J, with 10 bases between. The CDR3 bases are TGTGCCAGCGAGGCACAGGACAATGAGCAGTTCTTC. Protein sequence: CASEAQDNEQFF.

This chain connects TRBV29-1 to TRBJ2-5, with D perhaps matching TRBD2 (6 bases). The V gene lost 5 bases and the J gene lost 4 bases, with 20 bases spanning the gap. This CDR3 is built from 15 residues. Germline V gene lookup returns CDR1 SQVTM and CDR2 ANQGSEA. In nucleotides, the CDR3 is TGCAGCGTTTCATTCGAAGGGAGGAGAGGAGAGACCCAGTACTTC. It yields the protein CSVSFEGRRGETQYF. Looking up the rest from reference TRBV29-1 and TRBJ2-5 gives the full variable domain: SAVISQKPSRDICQRGTSLTIQCQVDSQVTMMFWYRQQPGQSLTLIATANQGSEATYESGFVIDKFPISRPNLTFSTLTVSNMSPEDSSIYLCSVSFEGRRGETQYFGPGTRLLVL.

This clonotype was detected a few times. The V call is TRBV2, the J call TRBJ1-6; D may be TRBD1 (5 bases). The CDR3 sequence is 14 residues long. V was shortened by 3 bases and J by 10 bases, with 13 bases between the two germline ends. The germline V gene encodes CDR1 SNHLY and CDR2 FYNNEI. This CDR3 reads CASSEVGVRSPLHF. The CDR3 nucleotides read TGTGCCAGCAGTGAGGTGGGGGTAAGATCACCCCTCCACTTT.

The gene calls are TRBV20-1 and TRBJ1-2, with unresolved D. V shed 3 bases and J shed 7 bases, with 12 bases lying between them. Looked up from germline, CDR1 is DFQATT and CDR2 is SNEGSKA (reference sequence). The CDR3 loop spans 12 amino acids. This CDR3 is CSARWLGLGYTF. CDR3 nucleotide sequence: TGCAGTGCTAGGTGGTTAGGCCTTGGCTACACCTTC.

This clonotype was seen only a few times. The chain uses TRBV24-1 and TRBJ2-3; the D gene is possibly TRBD1 (5 bases). CDR1 and CDR2 from the germline V gene are KGHDR and SFDVKD. The ends were cut back, 4 bases at V and 3 bases at J, with 7 bases in the middle. CDR3 length: 13 amino acids. As DNA, the CDR3 is TGTGCCACCAGTGACCCAGGGACAGATACGCAGTATTTT. Translation: CATSDPGTDTQYF.

The V and J genes are TRBV3-1 and TRBJ2-5; tentatively, D is TRBD2 (6 bases). Per germline, CDR1 LGHDT and CDR2 YNNKEL (reference sequence). Trimming removed 2 bases at V and 3 bases at J, with 13 bases between. The CDR3 spans 15 residues. The CDR3 sequence: CASSQNYGGKETQYF. The CDR3 DNA is TGTGCCAGCAGCCAAAATTATGGGGGGAAAGAGACCCAGTACTTC.

This clonotype has just a few counts. J is TRBJ1-3 and V is TRBV24-1, with TRBD1 matching 7 bases. Germline V gives CDR1 KGHDR, CDR2 SFDVKD. Trimming at V came to 3 bases and at J to 9 bases, leaving 7 bases not matched to a gene. This CDR3 is 14 amino acids long. The CDR3 loop is CATSDGQAWSTIYF. CDR3 nucleotide sequence: TGTGCCACCAGTGATGGACAGGCTTGGAGCACCATATATTTT.

The table lists this clonotype with a few counts. The chain has TRBV4-1 and TRBJ2-4, with D hard to call. The CDR3 totals 17 residues. Per germline, CDR1 MGHRA and CDR2 YSYEKL. V lost 4 bases and J 3 bases, leaving 19 bases between the germline ends. The CDR3 DNA is TGCGCCAGCAGCCGGATCGACTCGACTTTTTTCAAAAACATTCAGTACTTC. It translates to CASSRIDSTFFKNIQYF.

At least ten counts were recorded for this clonotype. The chain is built from TRBV21-1 and TRBJ2-1. TRBV21-1 counts as a pseudogene. The CDR3 loop spans 15 amino acids. This chain's CDR3 is CASSKGRFSYNEQFF. Here the CDR3 DNA reads TGTGCCAGCAGCAAAGGAAGGTTCTCCTACAATGAGCAGTTCTTC.

The chain recombines TRBV18 with TRBJ2-2; maybe TRBD1 (5 bases). Germline CDR1 is KGHSH and CDR2 is LQKENI. The V and J ends lost 5 bases and 6 bases respectively, with 10 bases between them. The CDR3 has 13 residues. In DNA form, the CDR3 reads TGTGCCAGCTCAGTTCGACAGTCCGGGGAGCTGTTTTTT. This sequence encodes CASSVRQSGELFF.

This clonotype has a count of ten or more. V is TRBV5-1 and J is TRBJ1-6, with 8 positions matching TRBD1. The germline V gene has CDR1 SGHRS and CDR2 YFSETQ. CDR3 length equals 16 residues. V gave up 0 bases and J gave up 10 bases; unmatched junction bases: 9. CDR3 loop: CASSLGAGQGGSPLHF. The CDR3 nucleotides are TGCGCCAGCAGCTTGGGCGCTGGACAGGGAGGATCACCCCTCCACTTT.

This clonotype showed up just a few times. This chain uses TRBV28 with TRBJ2-7; a possible D gene is TRBD2 (5 bases). V was pared by 8 bases and J by 0 bases, with 11 bases between. This CDR3 has 13 residues. Germline assignment: CDR1 MDHEN and CDR2 SYDVKM. The CDR3 here is CASQDSLSYEQYV. The CDR3 DNA follows: TGTGCCAGCCAGGACTCGCTCTCCTACGAGCAGTACGTC.

In this sample, this clonotype turned up a few times. The chain joins TRBV4-3 to TRBJ2-3, with 14 positions matching TRBD2. V dropped 8 bases and J dropped 6; count of bases not matched to a gene: 4. CDR3 length: 14 residues. Germline CDR1 is LGHNA and CDR2 is YSLEER. CDR3 in amino acids: CASGLAGGGDTQYF. The CDR3 DNA is TGCGCCAGCGGACTAGCGGGGGGAGGTGATACGCAGTATTTT.

This clonotype was recorded at least ten times. This chain joins TRBV7-8 and TRBJ2-3, with a weak D call TRBD2 (5 bases). Trimming stripped 5 bases from V and 5 bases from J, with 8 bases between. This CDR3 has 12 amino acids. Looked up from germline, CDR1 is SGHVS and CDR2 is FQNEAQ. DNA of the CDR3: TGTGCCAGCAGCGCCGGGGAAGATACGCAGTATTTT. It codes for CASSAGEDTQYF.

This chain links TRBV2 with TRBJ2-1, with D possibly TRBD1 on 5 matching bases. Trimming took off 3 bases at V and 4 bases at J, with 16 bases between the two ends. CDR1 SNHLY and CDR2 FYNNEI come from the germline V gene. The CDR3 extends over 16 amino acids. DNA for the CDR3: TGTGCCAGCAGTGACCCGTGGGGCTCCGAGTACAATGAGCAGTTCTTC. Its translation: CASSDPWGSEYNEQFF.

This clonotype was picked up many times. The chain employs TRBV7-8 and TRBJ2-3, with 11 bases lining up with TRBD2. Trimming cost V 1 base and J 2 bases; bases outside gene matches: 2. CDR1 is SGHVS, CDR2 FQNEAQ, per germline. This CDR3 spans 16 amino acids. The CDR3 DNA sequence: TGTGCCAGCAGCTTAGAACTAGCGGGGGCCACAGATACGCAGTATTTT. Translated: CASSLELAGATDTQYF.

This clonotype has only a few counts. CDR3: CASKEGYTEAFF. In DNA form, the CDR3 reads TGTGCCAGCAAAGAGGGGTACACTGAAGCTTTCTTT. This chain joins TRBV27 and TRBJ1-1, with a possible D match to TRBD1 (5 bases). Looked up from germline, CDR1 is MNHEY and CDR2 is SMNVEV (reference sequence). With 7 bases removed from V and 3 bases from J, the gap between germline ends came to 9 bases. The CDR3 is made up of 12 amino acids.

V and J are TRBV30 and TRBJ2-7; a possible D gene is TRBD1 (6 bases). V lost 0 bases and J 2 bases, leaving 14 bases between the germline ends. Germline V CDR1 and CDR2: GTSNPN, SVGIG (reference sequence). CDR3 length: 15 amino acids. CDR3 in amino acids: CAWSVGLGAPYEQYF. DNA of the CDR3: TGTGCCTGGAGTGTAGGGCTGGGGGCCCCCTACGAGCAGTACTTC.

This clonotype was detected many times. The chain combines TRBV4-3 with TRBJ2-5; D call uncertain. CDR1 and CDR2 from the germline V gene are LGHNA and YSLEER. Trimming stripped 0 bases from V and 0 bases from J, with 8 bases between. CDR3 length: 15 residues. CDR3 region: CASSQDKGYQETQYF. For the CDR3, the DNA is TGCGCCAGCAGCCAAGATAAAGGGTACCAAGAGACCCAGTACTTC.

J is TRBJ2-5 and V is TRBV5-1; 11 nucleotides line up with TRBD2. CDR3 size: 15 residues. Germline assignment: CDR1 SGHRS and CDR2 YFSETQ. The V segment lost 4 bases and the J segment 2 bases; nucleotides outside the gene matches: 4. The CDR3 spells CASSPGTSGQETQYF. The CDR3 nucleotides read TGCGCCAGCAGCCCTGGGACTAGCGGACAAGAGACCCAGTACTTC.

The sample holds many counts of this clonotype. V is TRBV7-9 and J is TRBJ1-2, with D unresolved. V was pared by 3 bases and J by 2 bases, with 7 bases between. The CDR3 is 13 amino acids. CDR1 and CDR2 from the germline V gene are SEHNR and FQNEAQ (reference sequence). The CDR3 protein is CASSFRENYGYTF. As DNA, the CDR3 is TGTGCCAGCAGCTTTAGAGAGAACTATGGCTACACCTTC.

This clonotype came up a few times. The rearrangement joins TRBV27 to TRBJ1-1; D unclear. V gave up 0 bases and J gave up 1 base, with 9 bases separating them. Germline CDR1 reads MNHEY; CDR2 reads SMNVEV (reference sequence). CDR3 size: 15 residues. The CDR3 here is CASSLSTRTNTEAFF. The CDR3 DNA sequence: TGTGCCAGCAGTTTATCGACGCGAACGAACACTGAAGCTTTCTTT.

This chain uses TRBV4-1 with TRBJ1-5; D might be TRBD1 (6 bases). The CDR3 has 18 residues. Germline V CDR1 and CDR2: MGHRA, YSYEKL. The germline V and J ends were trimmed by 0 bases and 11 bases, with 26 bases remaining between them. CDR3 nucleotides: TGCGCCAGCAGCCAAGATCATGGTGCCAGGGGCCTATCTGTGACCCAGCATTTT. Translation: CASSQDHGARGLSVTQHF.